This TCR beta chain was recorded in a study of blood T cell repertoires in COVID-19. Produced via immunoSEQ multiplex PCR; TCRdb's table is partial and in-frame only. The data contain over 150,000 clones, about 80% of them seen just once; the ten biggest clones take up 9.5% to 13%. V was shortened by 4 bases and J by 1 base, with 7 bases between the two germline ends. This CDR3 region has 14 residues. Germline V gives CDR1 MGHDK, CDR2 SYGVNS. The gene calls are TRBV25-1 and TRBJ1-4, with D unresolved. The receptor comes from a woman in her fifties or sixties with COVID-19, enrolled during active disease. Material: peripheral blood. CDR3 region: CASSAGLTNEKLFF. CDR3 nucleotide sequence: TGTGCCAGCAGTGCGGGTCTAACTAATGAAAAACTGTTTTTT.